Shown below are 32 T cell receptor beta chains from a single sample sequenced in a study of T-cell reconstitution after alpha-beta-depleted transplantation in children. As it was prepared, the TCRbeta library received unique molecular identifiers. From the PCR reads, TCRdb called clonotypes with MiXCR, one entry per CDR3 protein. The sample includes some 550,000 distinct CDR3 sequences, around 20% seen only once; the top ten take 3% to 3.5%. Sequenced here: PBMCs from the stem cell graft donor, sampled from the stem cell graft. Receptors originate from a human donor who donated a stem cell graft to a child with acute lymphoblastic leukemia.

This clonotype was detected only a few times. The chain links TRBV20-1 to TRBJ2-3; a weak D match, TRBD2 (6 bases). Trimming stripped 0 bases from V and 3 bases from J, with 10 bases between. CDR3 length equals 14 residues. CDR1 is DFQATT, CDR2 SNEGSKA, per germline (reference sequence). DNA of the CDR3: TGCAGTGCTAGAGATCCCCTAGCGACAGATACGCAGTATTTT. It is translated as CSARDPLATDTQYF.

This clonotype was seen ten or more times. Written as DNA, the CDR3 is TGTGCCACCAGCATAAGCGCCACCTTCCAAGAGACCCAGTACTTC. Translation: CATSISATFQETQYF. The gene calls are TRBV15 and TRBJ2-5; D unresolved. CDR1 is LNHNV, CDR2 YYDKDF, per germline (reference sequence). CDR3 size: 15 residues. Between the trimmed V and J ends, which lost 4 bases and 1 base, there was a span of 13 bases.

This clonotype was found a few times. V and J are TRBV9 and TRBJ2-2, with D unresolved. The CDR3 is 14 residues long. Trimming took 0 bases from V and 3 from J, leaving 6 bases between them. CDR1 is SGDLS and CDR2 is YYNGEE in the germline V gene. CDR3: CASSVGFHTGELFF. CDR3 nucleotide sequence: TGTGCCAGCAGCGTAGGGTTTCACACCGGGGAGCTGTTTTTT.

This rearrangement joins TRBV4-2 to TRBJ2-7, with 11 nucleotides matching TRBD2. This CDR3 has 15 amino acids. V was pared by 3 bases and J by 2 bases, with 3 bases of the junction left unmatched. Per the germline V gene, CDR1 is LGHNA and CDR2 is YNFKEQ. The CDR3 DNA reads TGTGCCAGCAGCCAGGGACTAGCGGAGGCCTACGAGCAGTACTTC. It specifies CASSQGLAEAYEQYF.

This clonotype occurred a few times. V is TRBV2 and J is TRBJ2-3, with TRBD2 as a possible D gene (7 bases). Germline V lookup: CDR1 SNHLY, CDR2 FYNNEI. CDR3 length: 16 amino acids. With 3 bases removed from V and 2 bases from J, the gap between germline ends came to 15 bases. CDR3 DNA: TGTGCCAGCAGTGACGTAGGGGGGGTACCCACAGATACGCAGTATTTT. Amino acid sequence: CASSDVGGVPTDTQYF.

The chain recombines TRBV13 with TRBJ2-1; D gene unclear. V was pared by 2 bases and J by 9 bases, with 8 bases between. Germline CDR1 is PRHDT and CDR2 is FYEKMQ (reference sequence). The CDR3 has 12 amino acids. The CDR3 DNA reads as TGTGCCAGCAGCTTACTGGTTCCTGAGCAGTTCTTC. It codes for CASSLLVPEQFF.

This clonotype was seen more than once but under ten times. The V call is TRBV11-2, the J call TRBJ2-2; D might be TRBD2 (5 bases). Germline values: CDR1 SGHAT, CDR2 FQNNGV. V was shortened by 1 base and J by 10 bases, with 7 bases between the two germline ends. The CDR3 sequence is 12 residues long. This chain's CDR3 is CASSLGTEELFF. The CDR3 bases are TGTGCCAGCAGCTTAGGGACTGAGGAGCTGTTTTTT.

The CDR3 spells CASSAYPSNEQFF. Written as DNA, the CDR3 is TGTGCCAGCAGTGCCTACCCTAGCAATGAGCAGTTCTTC. The V call is TRBV27, the J call TRBJ2-1; no firm D call. Trimming stripped 5 bases from V and 6 bases from J, with 11 bases between. The CDR3 loop spans 13 amino acids. In germline, CDR1 is MNHEY, CDR2 SMNVEV (reference sequence).

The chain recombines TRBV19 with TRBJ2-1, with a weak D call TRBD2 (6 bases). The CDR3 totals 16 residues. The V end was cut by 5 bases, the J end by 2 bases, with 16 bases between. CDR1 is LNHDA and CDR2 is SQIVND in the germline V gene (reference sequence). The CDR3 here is CASSFNSGATYNEQFF. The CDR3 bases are TGTGCCAGTAGTTTCAATAGCGGAGCAACCTACAATGAGCAGTTCTTC.

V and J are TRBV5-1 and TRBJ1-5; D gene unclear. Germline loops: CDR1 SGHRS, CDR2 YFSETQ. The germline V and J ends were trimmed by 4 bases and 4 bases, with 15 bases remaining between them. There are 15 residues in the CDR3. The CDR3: CASSPYPPENQPQHF. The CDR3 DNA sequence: TGCGCCAGCAGCCCCTATCCCCCAGAAAATCAGCCCCAGCATTTT.

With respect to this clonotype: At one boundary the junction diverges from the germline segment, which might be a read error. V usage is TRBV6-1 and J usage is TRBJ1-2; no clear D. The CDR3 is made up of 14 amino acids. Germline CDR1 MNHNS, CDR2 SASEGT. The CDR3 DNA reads TGTGCCAGCGGTGAACGCGGGGATTCCTATGGCTACACCTTC. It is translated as CASGERGDSYGYTF.

CDR3 region: CASSPFTGYGYTF. The CDR3 DNA reads TGTGCCAGCAGCCCCTTTACTGGCTATGGCTACACCTTC. The chain couples TRBV7-2 to TRBJ1-2, with D unresolved. From germline, CDR1 is SGHTA and CDR2 FQGNSA. The CDR3 runs 13 residues. Trimming shortened V by 5 bases and J by 4 bases, and 11 bases separated the two germline ends. Using reference TRBV7-2 and TRBJ1-2 for the parts outside the CDR3, the full variable domain is GAGVSQSPSNKVTEKGKDVELRCDPISGHTALYWYRQSLGQGLEFLIYFQGNSAPDKSGLPSDRFSAERTGGSVSTLTIQRTQQEDSAVYLCASSPFTGYGYTFGSGTRLTVV.

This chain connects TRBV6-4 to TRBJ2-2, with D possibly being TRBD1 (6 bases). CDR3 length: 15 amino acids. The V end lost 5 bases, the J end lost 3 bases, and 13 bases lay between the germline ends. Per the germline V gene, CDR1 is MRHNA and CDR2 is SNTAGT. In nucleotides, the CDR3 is TGTGCCAGCAGTTTAGGACAGACCTACACCGGGGAGCTGTTTTTT. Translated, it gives CASSLGQTYTGELFF.

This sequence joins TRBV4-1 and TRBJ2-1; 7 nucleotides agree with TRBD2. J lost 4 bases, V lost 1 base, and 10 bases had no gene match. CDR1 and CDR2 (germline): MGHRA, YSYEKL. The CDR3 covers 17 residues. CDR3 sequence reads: CASSQAYPGLNYNEQFF. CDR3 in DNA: TGCGCCAGCAGCCAAGCTTACCCGGGACTAAATTACAATGAGCAGTTCTTC.

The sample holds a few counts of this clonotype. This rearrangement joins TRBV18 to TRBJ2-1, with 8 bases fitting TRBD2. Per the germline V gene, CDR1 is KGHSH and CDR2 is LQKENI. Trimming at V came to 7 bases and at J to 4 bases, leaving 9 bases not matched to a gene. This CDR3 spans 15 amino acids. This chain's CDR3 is CASYAPGLEYNEQFF. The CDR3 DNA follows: TGTGCCAGCTACGCACCGGGACTAGAGTACAATGAGCAGTTCTTC.

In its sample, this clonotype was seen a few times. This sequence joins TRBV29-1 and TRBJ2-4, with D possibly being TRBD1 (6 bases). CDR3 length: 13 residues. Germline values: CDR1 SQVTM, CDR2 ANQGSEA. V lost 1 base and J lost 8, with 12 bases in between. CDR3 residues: CSVEGGRGDIQYF. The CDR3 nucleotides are TGCAGCGTTGAAGGGGGCAGGGGAGACATTCAGTACTTC. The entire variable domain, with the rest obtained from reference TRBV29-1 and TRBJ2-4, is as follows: SAVISQKPSRDICQRGTSLTIQCQVDSQVTMMFWYRQQPGQSLTLIATANQGSEATYESGFVIDKFPISRPNLTFSTLTVSNMSPEDSSIYLCSVEGGRGDIQYFGAGTRLSVL.

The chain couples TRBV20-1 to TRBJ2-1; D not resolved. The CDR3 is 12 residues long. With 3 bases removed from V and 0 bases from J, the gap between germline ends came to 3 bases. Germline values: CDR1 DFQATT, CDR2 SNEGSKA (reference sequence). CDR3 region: CSASRSYNEQFF. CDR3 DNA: TGCAGTGCTAGCCGCTCCTACAATGAGCAGTTCTTC.

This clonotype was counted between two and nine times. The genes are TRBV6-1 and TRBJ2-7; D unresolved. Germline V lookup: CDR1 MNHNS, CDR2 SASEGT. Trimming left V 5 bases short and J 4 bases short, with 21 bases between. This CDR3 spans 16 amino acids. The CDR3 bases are TGTGCCAGCAGTCCGCGTTTAACAGTGGCAAGATACGAGCAGTACTTC. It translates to CASSPRLTVARYEQYF.

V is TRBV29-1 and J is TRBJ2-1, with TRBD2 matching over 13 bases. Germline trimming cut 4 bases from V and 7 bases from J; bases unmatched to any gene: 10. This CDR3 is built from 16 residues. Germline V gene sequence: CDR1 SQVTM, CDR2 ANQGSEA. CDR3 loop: CSVGGRTSGSENEQFF. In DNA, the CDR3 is TGCAGCGTTGGGGGGAGGACTAGCGGGAGTGAGAATGAGCAGTTCTTC.

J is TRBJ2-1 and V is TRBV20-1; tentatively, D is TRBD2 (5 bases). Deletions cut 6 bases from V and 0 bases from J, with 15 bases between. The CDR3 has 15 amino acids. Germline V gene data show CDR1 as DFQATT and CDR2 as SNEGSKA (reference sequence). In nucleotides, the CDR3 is TGCAGTGCAAACGGACTCTTTCGCTCCTACAATGAGCAGTTCTTC. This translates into CSANGLFRSYNEQFF.

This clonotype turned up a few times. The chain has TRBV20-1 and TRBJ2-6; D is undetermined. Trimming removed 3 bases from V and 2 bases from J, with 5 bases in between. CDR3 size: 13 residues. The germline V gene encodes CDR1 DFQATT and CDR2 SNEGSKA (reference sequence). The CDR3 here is CSARTPGANVLTF. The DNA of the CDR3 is TGCAGTGCTAGGACACCTGGGGCCAACGTCCTGACTTTC.

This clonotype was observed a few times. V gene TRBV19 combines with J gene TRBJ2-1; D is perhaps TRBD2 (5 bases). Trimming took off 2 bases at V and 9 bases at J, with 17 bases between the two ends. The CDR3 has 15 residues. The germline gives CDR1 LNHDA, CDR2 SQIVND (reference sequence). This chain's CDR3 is CASSIQTGLASEQFF. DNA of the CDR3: TGTGCCAGTAGTATACAAACCGGACTCGCTAGTGAGCAGTTCTTC.

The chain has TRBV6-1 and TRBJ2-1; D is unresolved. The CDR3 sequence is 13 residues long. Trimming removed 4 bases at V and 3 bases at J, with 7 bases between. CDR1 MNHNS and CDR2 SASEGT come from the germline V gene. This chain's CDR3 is CASSAWVYNEQFF. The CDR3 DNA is TGTGCCAGCAGTGCTTGGGTCTACAATGAGCAGTTCTTC.

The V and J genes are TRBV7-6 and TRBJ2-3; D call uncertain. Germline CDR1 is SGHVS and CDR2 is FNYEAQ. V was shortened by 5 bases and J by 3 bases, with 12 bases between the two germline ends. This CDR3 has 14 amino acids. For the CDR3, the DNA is TGTGCCAGCAGCCCCTGGACCGATACAGATACGCAGTATTTT. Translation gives CASSPWTDTDTQYF.

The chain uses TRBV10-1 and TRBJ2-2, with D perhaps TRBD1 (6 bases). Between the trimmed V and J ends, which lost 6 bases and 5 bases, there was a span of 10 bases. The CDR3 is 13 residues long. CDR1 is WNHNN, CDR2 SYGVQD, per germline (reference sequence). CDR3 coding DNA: TGCGCCAGCAGCCGGACAGAAACCGGGGAGCTGTTTTTT. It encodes CASSRTETGELFF.

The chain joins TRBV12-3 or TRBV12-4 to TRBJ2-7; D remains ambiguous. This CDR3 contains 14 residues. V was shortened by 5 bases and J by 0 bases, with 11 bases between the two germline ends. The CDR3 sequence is CASSPYASSYEQYF. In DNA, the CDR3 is TGTGCCAGCAGTCCATACGCTAGCTCCTACGAGCAGTACTTC.

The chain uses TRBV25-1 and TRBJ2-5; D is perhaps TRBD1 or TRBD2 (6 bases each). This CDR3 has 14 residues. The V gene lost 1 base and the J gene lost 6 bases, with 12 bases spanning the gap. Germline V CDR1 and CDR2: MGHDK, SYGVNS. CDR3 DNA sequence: TGTGCCAGCAGTGAATTTGGGGGGCGCCAGACCCAGTACTTC. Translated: CASSEFGGRQTQYF.

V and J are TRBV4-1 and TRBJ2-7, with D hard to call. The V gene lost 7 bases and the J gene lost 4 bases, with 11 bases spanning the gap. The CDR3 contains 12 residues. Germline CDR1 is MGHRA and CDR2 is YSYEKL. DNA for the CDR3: TGCGCCAGCAACCTGGACGGATACGAGCAGTACTTC. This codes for CASNLDGYEQYF.

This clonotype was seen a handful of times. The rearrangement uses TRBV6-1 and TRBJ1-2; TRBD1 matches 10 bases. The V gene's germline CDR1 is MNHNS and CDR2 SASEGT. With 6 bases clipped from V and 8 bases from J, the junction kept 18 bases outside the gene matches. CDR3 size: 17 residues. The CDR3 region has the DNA TGTGCCAGCAGGACAGAGGGACAGGGGCCGATTACAGCCGGCTACACCTTC. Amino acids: CASRTEGQGPITAGYTF.

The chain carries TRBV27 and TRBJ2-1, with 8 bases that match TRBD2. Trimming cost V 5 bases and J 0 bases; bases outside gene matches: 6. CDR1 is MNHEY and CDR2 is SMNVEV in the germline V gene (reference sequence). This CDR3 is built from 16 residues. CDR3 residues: CASSRGGTASYNEQFF. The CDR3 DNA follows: TGTGCCAGCAGTCGGGGGGGGACGGCCTCCTACAATGAGCAGTTCTTC.

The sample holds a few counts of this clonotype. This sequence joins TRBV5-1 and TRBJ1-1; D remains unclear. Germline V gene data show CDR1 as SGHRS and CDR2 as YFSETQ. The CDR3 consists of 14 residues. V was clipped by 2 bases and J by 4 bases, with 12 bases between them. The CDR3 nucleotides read TGCGCCAGCAGCTTTGTGGGCCCGGGCACTGAAGCTTTCTTT. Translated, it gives CASSFVGPGTEAFF.

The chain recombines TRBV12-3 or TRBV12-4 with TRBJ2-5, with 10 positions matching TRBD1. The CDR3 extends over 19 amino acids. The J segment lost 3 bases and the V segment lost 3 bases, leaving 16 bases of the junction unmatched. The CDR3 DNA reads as TGTGCCAGCAGTTTCAACCTCCGGGACAGGGGTAGTAGGGAAGAGACCCAGTACTTC. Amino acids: CASSFNLRDRGSREETQYF.